The 10 T cell receptor beta chains below all came from one sample that was sequenced in a study of chemoradiotherapy in HPV16-positive cancers. Profiling relied on immunoSEQ multiplex PCR, and the TCRdb table lists in-frame clones only, not all of them. In the table there are about 14,000 clones, about four fifths of which are singletons. The sample was taken from a patient who underwent chemoradiotherapy. These receptor sequences come from a human donor with HPV-associated anogenital cancer.

V usage is TRBV19 and J usage is TRBJ2-7; weak D call: TRBD1 (6 bases). Trimming removed 3 bases from V and 1 base from J, with 10 bases in between. The CDR3 loop spans 14 amino acids. Germline assignment: CDR1 LNHDA and CDR2 SQIVND (reference sequence). The CDR3 DNA is TGTGCCAGTAGTATTGGGGGCGGTTCCTACGAGCAGTACTTC. Its protein product is CASSIGGGSYEQYF.

V and J are TRBV5-4 and TRBJ2-2; the D gene is possibly TRBD2 (6 bases). CDR1 and CDR2 (germline): SGHNT, YYREEE (reference sequence). The CDR3 is made up of 16 amino acids. With 2 bases removed from V and 5 bases from J, the gap between germline ends came to 16 bases. The CDR3 reads CASSFGGNRATGELFF. For the CDR3, the DNA is TGTGCCAGCAGCTTCGGGGGAAATCGGGCGACCGGGGAGCTGTTTTTT.

Only one count was recorded for this clone. DNA of the CDR3: TGTGCCAGCAGCTTAGGGGGGCACCCAGATACGCAGTATTTT. As protein: CASSLGGHPDTQYF. This chain links TRBV7-3 with TRBJ2-3, with D tentatively TRBD1 or TRBD2 (6 bases each). The CDR3 has 14 residues. V gave up 2 bases and J gave up 4 bases, with 10 bases separating them. CDR1 is SGHTA, CDR2 FQGTGA, per germline.

This chain links TRBV11-2 with TRBJ2-1, with TRBD2 identical over 11 bases. Germline CDR1 SGHAT, CDR2 FQNNGV. V was pared by 5 bases and J by 5 bases, with 5 bases of the junction left unmatched. This CDR3 region has 15 residues. Here the CDR3 DNA reads TGTGCCAGCAGCCTAACTAGCGGGGGCCACAATGAGCAGTTCTTC. Its translation: CASSLTSGGHNEQFF.

The chain couples TRBV28 to TRBJ1-2; 7 nucleotides align to TRBD1. The CDR3 has 13 amino acids. Per germline, CDR1 MDHEN and CDR2 SYDVKM. V was clipped by 6 bases and J by 7 bases; unmatched bases: 8. The CDR3 here is CASSKTGRGGYTF. CDR3 sequence (DNA): TGTGCCAGCAGCAAGACAGGGAGAGGTGGCTACACCTTC.

This clone is medium-sized by share. The chain links TRBV5-1 to TRBJ2-2; 9 nucleotides match TRBD2. Germline V lookup: CDR1 SGHRS, CDR2 YFSETQ. There are 19 residues in the CDR3. V trimming: 0 bases; J trimming: 4 bases; junction bases outside the gene matches: 13. The CDR3 is CASSLGFGAGGPSTGELFF. The DNA of the CDR3 is TGCGCCAGCAGCTTGGGATTTGGGGCGGGAGGGCCGAGCACCGGGGAGCTGTTTTTT.

The rearrangement uses TRBV5-1 and TRBJ2-3; D unclear. The CDR3 totals 13 residues. Trimming pared 7 bases from V and 1 base from J, leaving 10 bases between. From germline, CDR1 is SGHRS and CDR2 YFSETQ. The CDR3 here is CASGPDRTDTQYF. DNA for the CDR3: TGCGCCAGCGGACCAGACCGCACAGATACGCAGTATTTT. Full variable domain (outside the CDR3, taken from reference TRBV5-1 and TRBJ2-3): KAGVTQTPRYLIKTRGQQVTLSCSPISGHRSVSWYQQTPGQGLQFLFEYFSETQRNKGNFPGRFSGRQFSNSRSEMNVSTLELGDSALYLCASGPDRTDTQYFGPGTRLTVL.

This chain joins TRBV9 and TRBJ2-1; tentative D call: TRBD2 (6 bases). Trimming removed 1 base at V and 1 base at J, with 12 bases between. Per the germline V gene, CDR1 is SGDLS and CDR2 is YYNGEE. The CDR3 runs 16 residues. DNA for the CDR3: TGTGCCAGCAGCGTATCGGGGGAGTCTTCCTACAATGAGCAGTTCTTC. It encodes CASSVSGESSYNEQFF. Full variable domain (remainder filled in from reference TRBV9 and TRBJ2-1): DSGVTQTPKHLITATGQRVTLRCSPRSGDLSVYWYQQSLDQGLQFLIQYYNGEERAKGNILERFSAQQFPDLHSELNLSSLELGDSALYFCASSVSGESSYNEQFFGPGTRLTVL.

The V and J genes are TRBV30 and TRBJ2-7, with 9 bases identical to TRBD2. The CDR3 covers 15 residues. V shed 2 bases and J 4 bases; nucleotides not matched to a gene: 9. The germline CDR1 and CDR2 sequences are GTSNPN and SVGIG (reference sequence). CDR3 residues: CAWSTTGTSRYEQYF. The CDR3, as DNA: TGTGCCTGGAGTACTACCGGGACTAGCCGGTACGAGCAGTACTTC. Variable domain in full (rest from reference TRBV30 and TRBJ2-7): SQTIHQWPATLVQPVGSPLSLECTVEGTSNPNLYWYRQAAGRGLQLLFYSVGIGQISSEVPQNLSASRPQDRQFILSSKKLLLSDSGFYLCAWSTTGTSRYEQYFGPGTRLTVT.

This chain connects TRBV5-4 to TRBJ2-7; 7 bases are a match to TRBD1. The CDR3 loop spans 15 amino acids. Germline values: CDR1 SGHNT, CDR2 YYREEE (reference sequence). V was clipped by 4 bases and J by 4 bases; unmatched bases: 11. CDR3: CASSPPDRKGYEQYF. The CDR3, as DNA: TGTGCCAGCAGCCCCCCGGACAGGAAGGGATACGAGCAGTACTTC.